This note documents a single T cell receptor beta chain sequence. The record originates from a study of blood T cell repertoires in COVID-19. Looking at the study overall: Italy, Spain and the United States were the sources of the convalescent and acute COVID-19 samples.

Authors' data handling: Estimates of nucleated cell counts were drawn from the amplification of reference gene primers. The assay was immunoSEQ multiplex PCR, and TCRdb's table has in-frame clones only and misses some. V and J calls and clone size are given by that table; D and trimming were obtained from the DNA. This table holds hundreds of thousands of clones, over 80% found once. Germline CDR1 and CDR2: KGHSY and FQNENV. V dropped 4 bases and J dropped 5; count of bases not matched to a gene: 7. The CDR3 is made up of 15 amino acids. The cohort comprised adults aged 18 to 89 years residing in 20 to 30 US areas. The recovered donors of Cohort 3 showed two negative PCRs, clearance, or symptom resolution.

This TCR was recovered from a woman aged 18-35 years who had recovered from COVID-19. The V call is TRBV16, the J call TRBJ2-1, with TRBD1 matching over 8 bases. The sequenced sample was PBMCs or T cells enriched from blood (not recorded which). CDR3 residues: CASSPQGTGNNEQFF. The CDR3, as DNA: TGTGCCAGCAGCCCCCAAGGGACAGGTAACAATGAGCAGTTCTTC.